Sequencing of this TCR beta chain was carried out in a study of blood T cells in healthy people across ages. Study outcomes and limitations: With age, beta diversity per million T cells declined roughly linearly, significantly by 30 to 50. PBMCs left unsorted prevented a conclusive naive versus antigen-experienced comparison.

Every sample had a minimum of 6.5 million PBMCs isolated. Through a sample-barcoded 5' primer and a J-beta primer mix, a second PCR was run for roughly 7 to 12 cycles. One entry per CDR3 protein results from TCRdb running MiXCR on the 5' RACE reads. Among hundreds of thousands of distinct CDR3 sequences listed, around 49% were seen once. This clonotype turned up a few times. Antigen: not known. With 7 bases clipped from V and 4 bases from J, the junction kept 10 bases outside the gene matches. CDR3 length: 14 amino acids. CDR1 and CDR2 from the germline V gene are SQVTM and ANQGSEA. Specimen: blood. This sequence joins TRBV29-1 and TRBJ2-7; TRBD2 matches at 10 bases. The TCR originated in a woman in her sixties or seventies in good health. The CDR3 sequence is CSARAGGLVYEQYF. CDR3 bases: TGCAGCGCTCGAGCGGGAGGGCTTGTATACGAGCAGTACTTC.